This T cell receptor beta chain is drawn from a study of blood T cell repertoires in COVID-19 (dated by TCRdb to the early 2020s). Context from the whole study: Samples from collaborators originated in the United States, Italy and Spain and spanned both the acute and convalescent phases of COVID-19. The prospective study material was composed of cDNA or gDNA derived from T cells, B-cell-depleted T cells, or PBMCs. Subjects who had been exposed to COVID-19, were actively infected with it, or had recovered from it provided the deeply sampled blood TCRbeta repertoires that made up the dataset. The repertoires were released in a freely available public database intended as a resource for research on the immune response to SARS-CoV-2. The samples were drawn from the first 160 participants of the ongoing ImmuneRACE study and from over 950 subjects provided by 6 global collaborators. The sample metadata nearly always contained a de-identified subject ID, COVID-19 status, age in years and sex. Where available, HLA class I and class II types were obtained from metadata supplied by the sample provider rather than from assay-based typing. The investigation overall reported the following: Clinical and demographic metadata were provided uncurated, with the amount varying by source and participant.

The immunoSEQ Assay, a bias-controlled multiplex PCR, was used to amplify TCRbeta CDR3 regions from genomic DNA. The original methods were these. Nucleated cell counts per sample were estimated from amplification of reference gene primers within the assay. To quantify the absolute abundance of each unique TCRbeta CDR3 rearrangement, sequence reads were collapsed and filtered. For each sample, productive Simpson clonality was calculated by taking the square root of Simpson's diversity index across productive rearrangements. The immuneACCESS repertoire file appears here via TCRdb, limited to in-frame rearrangements. These files lack a portion of the clones; in checked studies, under half of the deficit traces to unresolved V genes, and the cause of the others is not known. V, J and clone size were drawn from that table, and D and trimming were deduced from the DNA. For this sample the table gives 150,000 to 190,000 clones, of which about 81% were detected only once. Around 7.8% of the sample belongs to the ten largest clones.

As concerns this clone: Its target antigen remains unknown. There are no base qualities to consult, and no much larger clone falls within one base.

In the prospective study, participants were roughly 18 to 100 years old, resided in fewer than 25 geographic areas of the United States, and were enrolled through a virtual design. In the prospective study, cohorts were assigned on the basis of participant-reported clinical history obtained from a screening survey and a study questionnaire. ImmuneRACE Cohort 3 recovered participants were defined by two consecutive negative NP/OP PCR tests, healthcare professional clearance, or symptom resolution. Mobile phlebotomists in the prospective study collected whole blood, serum and a nasopharyngeal or oropharyngeal swab from every participant. Additional blood draws and questionnaires over an approximately 2-month period could optionally be provided by prospective study participants. Before DNA extraction, blood samples from the prospective study were shipped at room temperature or frozen. Spanning cysteine to phenylalanine, the CDR3 consists of 13 amino acids. Only CDR3 DNA remains: 39 bases, in frame from the first base. The germline V gene provides CDR1 ENHRY and CDR2 SYGVKD. V loses 6 bases, J loses 3 bases, and the germline ends lie 9 bases apart.

The rearrangement joined TRBV10-3 to TRBJ1-5; possibly the D gene is TRBD1, per 5 matching bases. The clonotype comes from a man aged 50 or older who had recovered from COVID-19. Sequencing input: PBMCs or T cells enriched from blood (not recorded which). The nucleotides read TGTGCCATCAGGGACAACGTCAATCAGCCCCAGCATTTT. Translated, this is CAIRDNVNQPQHF.